This T cell receptor beta chain was captured by sequencing in a study of T cell changes during pregnancy in multiple sclerosis. This clone has only one observation. Losses at the gene ends were 2 bases for V and 4 bases for J; bases not matched to a gene: 4. Germline CDR1 and CDR2: SGHDT and YYEEEE. The CDR3 is made up of 14 amino acids. The method was immunoSEQ multiplex PCR; TCRdb's version includes in-frame clones alone and lacks a portion of them. The table has about 72,000 clones, around nine tenths seen once. This receptor was obtained from a female donor in good health, enrolled as a control in a pregnancy study. The chain links TRBV5-6 to TRBJ2-5; 8 bases agree with TRBD1. Sequenced material: peripheral blood, taken in the first trimester of pregnancy. CDR3 DNA: TGTGCCAGCAGCTTTCTTCAGGGGGCAGAGACCCAGTACTTC. Protein: CASSFLQGAETQYF.